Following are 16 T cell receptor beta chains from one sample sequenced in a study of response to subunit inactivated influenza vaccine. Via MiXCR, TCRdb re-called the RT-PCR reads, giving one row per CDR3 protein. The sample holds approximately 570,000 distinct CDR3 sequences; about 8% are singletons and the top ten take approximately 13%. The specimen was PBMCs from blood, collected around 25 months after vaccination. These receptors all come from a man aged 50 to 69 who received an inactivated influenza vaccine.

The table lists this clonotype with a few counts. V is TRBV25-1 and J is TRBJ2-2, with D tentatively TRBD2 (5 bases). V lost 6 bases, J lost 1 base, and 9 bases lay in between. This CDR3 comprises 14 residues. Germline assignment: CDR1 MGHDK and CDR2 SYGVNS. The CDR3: CASRGGGNTGELFF. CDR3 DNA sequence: TGTGCCAGCAGGGGCGGAGGGAACACCGGGGAGCTGTTTTTT.

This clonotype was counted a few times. The CDR3, as DNA: TGTGCCAGCAGTGACCCTTCCCCCTACAATGAGCAGTTCTTC. Amino acids: CASSDPSPYNEQFF. The chain carries TRBV25-1 and TRBJ2-1; D remains unclear. Germline CDR1 and CDR2: MGHDK and SYGVNS. Trimming stripped 3 bases from V and 2 bases from J, with 8 bases between. CDR3 length: 14 amino acids.

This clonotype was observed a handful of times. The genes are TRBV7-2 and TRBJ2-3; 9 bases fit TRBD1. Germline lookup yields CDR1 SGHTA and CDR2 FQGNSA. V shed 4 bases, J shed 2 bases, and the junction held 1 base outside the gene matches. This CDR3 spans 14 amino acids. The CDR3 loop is CASSWDRATDTQYF. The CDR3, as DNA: TGTGCCAGCAGCTGGGACAGGGCCACAGATACGCAGTATTTT. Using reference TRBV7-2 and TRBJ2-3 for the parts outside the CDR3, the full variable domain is GAGVSQSPSNKVTEKGKDVELRCDPISGHTALYWYRQSLGQGLEFLIYFQGNSAPDKSGLPSDRFSAERTGGSVSTLTIQRTQQEDSAVYLCASSWDRATDTQYFGPGTRLTVL.

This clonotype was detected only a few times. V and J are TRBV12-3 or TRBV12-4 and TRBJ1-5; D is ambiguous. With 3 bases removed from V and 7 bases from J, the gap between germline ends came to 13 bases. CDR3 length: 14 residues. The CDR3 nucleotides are TGTGCCAGCAGTTTCGTCATGTCGGAACAGCCCCAGCATTTT. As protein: CASSFVMSEQPQHF.

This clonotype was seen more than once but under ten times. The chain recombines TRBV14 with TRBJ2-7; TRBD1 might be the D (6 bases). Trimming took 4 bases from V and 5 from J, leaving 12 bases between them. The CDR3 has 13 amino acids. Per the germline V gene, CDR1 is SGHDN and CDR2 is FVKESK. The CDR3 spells CASSLRDIHEQYF. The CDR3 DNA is TGTGCCAGCAGCCTCCGGGACATTCACGAGCAGTACTTC.

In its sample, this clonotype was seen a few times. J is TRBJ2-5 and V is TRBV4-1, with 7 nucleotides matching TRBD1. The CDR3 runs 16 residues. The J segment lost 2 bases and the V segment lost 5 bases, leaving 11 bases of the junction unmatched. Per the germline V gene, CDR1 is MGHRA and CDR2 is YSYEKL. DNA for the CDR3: TGCGCCAGCAGCAAAGGGGACAGATTATTTCAAGAGACCCAGTACTTC. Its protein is CASSKGDRLFQETQYF.

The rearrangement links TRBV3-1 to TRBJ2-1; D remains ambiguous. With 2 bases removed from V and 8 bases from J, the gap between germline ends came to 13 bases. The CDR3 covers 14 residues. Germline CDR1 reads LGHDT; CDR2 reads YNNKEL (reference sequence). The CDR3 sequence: CASSQPWAQHEQFF. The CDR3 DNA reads TGTGCCAGCAGCCAACCCTGGGCCCAACATGAGCAGTTCTTC.

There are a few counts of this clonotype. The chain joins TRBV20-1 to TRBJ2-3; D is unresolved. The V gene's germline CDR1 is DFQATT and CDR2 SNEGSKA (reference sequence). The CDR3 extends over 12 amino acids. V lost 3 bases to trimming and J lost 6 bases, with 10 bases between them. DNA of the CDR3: TGCAGTGCTAGTGTAATCAGGGATACGCAGTATTTT. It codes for CSASVIRDTQYF.

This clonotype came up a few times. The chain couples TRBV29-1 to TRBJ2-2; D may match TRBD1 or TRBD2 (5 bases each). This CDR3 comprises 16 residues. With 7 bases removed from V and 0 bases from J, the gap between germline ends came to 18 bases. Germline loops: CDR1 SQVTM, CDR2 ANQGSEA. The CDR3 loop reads CSASTPGATNTGELFF. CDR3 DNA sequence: TGCAGCGCTTCTACGCCCGGGGCCACGAACACCGGGGAGCTGTTTTTT.

The CDR3 region has the DNA TGTGCCAGCAGTTACGGCCCCTACACTGAAGCTTTCTTT. This codes for CASSYGPYTEAFF. The gene calls are TRBV6-2 or TRBV6-3 and TRBJ1-1; D is ambiguous. Germline V lookup: CDR1 MNHEY, CDR2 SVGEGT. The CDR3 loop spans 13 amino acids. V lost 2 bases to trimming and J lost 3 bases, with 7 bases between them.

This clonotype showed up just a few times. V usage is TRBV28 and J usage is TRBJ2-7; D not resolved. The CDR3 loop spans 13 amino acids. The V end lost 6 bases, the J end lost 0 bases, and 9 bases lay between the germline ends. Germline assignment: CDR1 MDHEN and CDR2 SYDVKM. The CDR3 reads CASSLPLSYEQYF. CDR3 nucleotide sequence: TGTGCCAGCAGCCTCCCCCTCTCCTACGAGCAGTACTTC. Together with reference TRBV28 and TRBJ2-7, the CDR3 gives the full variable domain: DVKVTQSSRYLVKRTGEKVFLECVQDMDHENMFWYRQDPGLGLRLIYFSYDVKMKEKGDIPEGYSVSREKKERFSLILESASTNQTSMYLCASSLPLSYEQYFGPGTRLTVT.

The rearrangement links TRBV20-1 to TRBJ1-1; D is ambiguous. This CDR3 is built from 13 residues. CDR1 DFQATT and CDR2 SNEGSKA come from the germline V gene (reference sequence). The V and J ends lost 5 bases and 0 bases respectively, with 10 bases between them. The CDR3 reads CSASRALNTEAFF. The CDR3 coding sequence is TGCAGTGCTTCAAGGGCCCTGAACACTGAAGCTTTCTTT.

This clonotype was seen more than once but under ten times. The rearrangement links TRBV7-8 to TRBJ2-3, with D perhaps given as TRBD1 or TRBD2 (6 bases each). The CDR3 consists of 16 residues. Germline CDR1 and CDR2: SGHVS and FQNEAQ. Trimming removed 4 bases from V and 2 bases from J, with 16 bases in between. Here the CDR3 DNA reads TGTGCCAGCAGCTCAGGACGTGGGGGGCCCACAGATACGCAGTATTTT. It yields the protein CASSSGRGGPTDTQYF.

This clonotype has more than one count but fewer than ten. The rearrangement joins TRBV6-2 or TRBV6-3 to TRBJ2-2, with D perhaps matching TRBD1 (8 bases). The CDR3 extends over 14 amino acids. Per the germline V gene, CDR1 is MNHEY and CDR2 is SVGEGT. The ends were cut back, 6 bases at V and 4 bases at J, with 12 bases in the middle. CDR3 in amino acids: CASRQGGSTGELFF. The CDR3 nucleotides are TGTGCCAGCAGACAGGGGGGGAGCACCGGGGAGCTGTTTTTT.

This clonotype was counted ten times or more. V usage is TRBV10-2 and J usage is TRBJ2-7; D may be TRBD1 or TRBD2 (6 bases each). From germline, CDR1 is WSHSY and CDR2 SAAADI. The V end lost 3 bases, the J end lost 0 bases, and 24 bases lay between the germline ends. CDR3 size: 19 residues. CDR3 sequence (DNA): TGCGCCAGCAGTGACCCCGTTGTCGGGGGCCTTAAATCCTCCTACGAGCAGTACTTC. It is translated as CASSDPVVGGLKSSYEQYF.

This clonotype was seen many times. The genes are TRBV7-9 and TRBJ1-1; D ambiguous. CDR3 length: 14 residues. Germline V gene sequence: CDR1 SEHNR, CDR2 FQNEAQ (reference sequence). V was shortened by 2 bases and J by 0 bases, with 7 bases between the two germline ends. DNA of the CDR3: TGTGCCAGCAGCTTATCGGGCGTGAACACTGAAGCTTTCTTT. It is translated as CASSLSGVNTEAFF.